These T cell receptor beta chains were read from a single sample in a study of T-cell reconstitution after alpha-beta-depleted transplantation in children. TCRdb reprocessed the PCR reads via MiXCR and lists one record per CDR3 protein. The sample records 450,000 to 700,000 distinct CDR3 sequences, more than 20% being singletons. This material consisted of PBMCs, taken before TCRalphabeta/CD19-depleted stem cell transplant. These receptors came from a boy in the first two years of life with Wiskott-Aldrich syndrome, due to receive a stem cell transplant. Each CDR3 is given with its conserved first and last residue. Each record gives: D gene, V gene, clone size, J gene, CDR3 DNA, CDR3 protein. The D gene is left open where the match is weak. Size tells how often a clone was seen (once, few, many) or the class of an expanded clone, and some rows leave it out.

>TRBD2|TRBV5-1|NA|TRBJ2-1
TGCGCCAGCAGCCCCGGACTAGCGGGGACCTACAATGACCAGTTCTTC
CASSPGLAGTYNDQFF
>NA|TRBV24-1|few|TRBJ2-1
TGTGCCACCAGTGACAAACAAGCCCCTGAGCAGTTCTTC
CATSDKQAPEQFF
>NA|TRBV20-1|few|TRBJ2-7
TGCAGTGCTAAAGGGCTAGAAATTTCCTACGAGCAGTACTTC
CSAKGLEISYEQYF
>NA|TRBV5-1|few|TRBJ2-7
TGCGCCAGCAGCTTGTCCCGGACAACCTCCTACGAGCAGTACTTC
CASSLSRTTSYEQYF
>NA|TRBV5-1|few|TRBJ2-7
TGCGCCAGCAGCCGTGGGAGTCTTACCTACGAGCAGTACTTC
CASSRGSLTYEQYF
>TRBD2|TRBV12-3/TRBV12-4|NA|TRBJ2-1
TGTGCCAGCAGCCGACTAGCGGGAGAAGGCAATGAGCAGTTCTTC
CASSRLAGEGNEQFF
>NA|TRBV10-3|few|TRBJ2-5
TGTGCCATCAGTGACCAGGGCAAAAAGACCCAGTACTTC
CAISDQGKKTQYF
>TRBD2|TRBV5-1|NA|TRBJ2-7
TGCGCCAGCAGACATGGACTAGCGGCCTACTCCTACGAGCAGTACTTC
CASRHGLAAYSYEQYF
>NA|TRBV6-4|NA|TRBJ2-2
TGTGCCAGCAGGATGAGGGGCAACACCGGGGAGCTGTTTTTT
CASRMRGNTGELFF
>NA|TRBV29-1|few|TRBJ2-1
TGCAGCGCCGACGAGAGCTCCTACAATGAGCAGTTCTTC
CSADESSYNEQFF
>TRBD2|TRBV18|NA|TRBJ2-7
TGTGCCAGCTCTCGACTAGCGGGAGTGGACGAGCAGTACTTC
CASSRLAGVDEQYF
>NA|TRBV10-3|NA|TRBJ2-5
TGTGCCATCAGCAGTAGGCAAGAGACCCAGTACTTC
CAISSRQETQYF
>NA|TRBV4-1|NA|TRBJ2-5
TGCGCCAGCAGCATTCGACAGTCAGAGACCCAGTACTTC
CASSIRQSETQYF
>TRBD1|TRBV7-9|NA|TRBJ2-7
TGTGCCAGCAGCTATAAGGGACAGTCAGACGAGCAGTACTTC
CASSYKGQSDEQYF
>NA|TRBV7-2|few|TRBJ2-1
TGTGCCAGCAGCCCGAGAAGGGGGAGGGAGCAGTTCTTC
CASSPRRGREQFF
>NA|TRBV7-2|NA|TRBJ1-2
TGTGCCAGCAGCGGCCGGGGCCCGGGCTATGTCTACACCTTC
CASSGRGPGYVYTF
>TRBD2|TRBV5-1|NA|TRBJ2-2
TGCGCCATATCTAGCGGGAGGAGGACACCGGGGGAGCTGTTTTTT
CAISSGRRTPGELFF
>TRBD1|TRBV20-1|NA|TRBJ2-1
TGCAGTGCTGAAGGACAGGCGAGCTCCTACAATGAGCAGTTCTTC
CSAEGQASSYNEQFF
>NA|TRBV3-1|few|TRBJ1-5
TGTGCCAGCAGCCAAGCAGGCAGGTCCAATCAGCCCCAGCATTTT
CASSQAGRSNQPQHF
>NA|TRBV28|few|TRBJ2-7
TGTGCCAGCACCTGGGGGTCCGGGCCCTACGAGCAGTACTTC
CASTWGSGPYEQYF
>NA|TRBV5-1|NA|TRBJ1-1
TGCGCCAGCAGCCCCCCCGGACAGAAGAACACTGAAGCTTTCTTT
CASSPPGQKNTEAFF
>TRBD1|TRBV7-6|NA|TRBJ2-7
TGTGCCAGCAGCAAGGGACAGCCCTACGAGCAGTACTTC
CASSKGQPYEQYF
>TRBD2|TRBV5-1|NA|TRBJ2-3
TGCGCCAGCAGTTCCTTAGCGGGAGGATCAGATACGCAGTATTTT
CASSSLAGGSDTQYF
>TRBD2|TRBV27|few|TRBJ2-7
TGTGCCAGCAGGCCAGCGGGAGAGTACGAGCAGTACTTC
CASRPAGEYEQYF
>TRBD2|TRBV20-1|few|TRBJ2-7
TGCAGTGTTACCTTAAGGGCGGGGGGCTACGAGCAGTACTTC
CSVTLRAGGYEQYF
>TRBD2|TRBV20-1|few|TRBJ2-3
TGCAGTGCTAGAGTCTCGGGGAGGGCCCTCACAGATACGCAGTATTTT
CSARVSGRALTDTQYF
>NA|TRBV6-6|few|TRBJ2-2
TGTGCCAGTGACAGGTTGAACACCGGGGAGCTGTTTTTT
CASDRLNTGELFF